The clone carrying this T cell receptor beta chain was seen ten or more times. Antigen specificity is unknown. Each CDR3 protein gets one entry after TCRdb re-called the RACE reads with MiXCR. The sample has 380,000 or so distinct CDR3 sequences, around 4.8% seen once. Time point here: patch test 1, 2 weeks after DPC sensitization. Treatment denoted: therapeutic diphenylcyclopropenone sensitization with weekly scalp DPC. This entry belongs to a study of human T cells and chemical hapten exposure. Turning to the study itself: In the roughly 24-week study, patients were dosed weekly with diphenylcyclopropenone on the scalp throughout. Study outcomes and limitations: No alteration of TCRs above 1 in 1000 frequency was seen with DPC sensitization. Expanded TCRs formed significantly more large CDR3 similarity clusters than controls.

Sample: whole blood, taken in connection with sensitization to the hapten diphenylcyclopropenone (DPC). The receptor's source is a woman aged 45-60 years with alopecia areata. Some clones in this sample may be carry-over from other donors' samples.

The CDR3 DNA is TGCAGTGCTAGACGTGGGTCGAGCGGGAGGGCCTTGAATGAGCAGTTCTTC. Translating it yields CSARRGSSGRALNEQFF. This chain links TRBV20-1 with TRBJ2-1; 10 bases are a match to TRBD2. Germline V gene sequence: CDR1 DFQATT, CDR2 SNEGSKA (reference sequence). J lost 7 bases, V lost 2 bases, and 14 bases had no gene match. The CDR3 loop spans 17 amino acids.